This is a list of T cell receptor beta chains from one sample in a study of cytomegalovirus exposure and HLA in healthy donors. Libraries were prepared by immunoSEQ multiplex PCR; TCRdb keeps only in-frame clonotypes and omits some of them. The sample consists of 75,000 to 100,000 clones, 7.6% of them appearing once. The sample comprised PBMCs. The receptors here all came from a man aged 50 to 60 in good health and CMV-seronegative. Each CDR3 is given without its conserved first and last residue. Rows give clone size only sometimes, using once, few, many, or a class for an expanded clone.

cdr3_aa: ASSPWDSANTGELF
v_call: TRBV9
j_call: TRBJ2-2
clone_size: NA

cdr3_aa: ASSLEQTTEAF
v_call: TRBV5-1
j_call: TRBJ1-1
clone_size: NA

cdr3_aa: ASSVVRADTQY
v_call: TRBV7-6
j_call: TRBJ2-3
clone_size: NA

cdr3_aa: ASSIGTATNEKLF
v_call: TRBV5-1
j_call: TRBJ1-4
clone_size: few

cdr3_aa: ASSSSENTEAF
v_call: TRBV7-7
j_call: TRBJ1-1
clone_size: few

cdr3_aa: ASSWTGEGYT
v_call: TRBV6-5
j_call: TRBJ1-2
clone_size: few

cdr3_aa: ASCTRQGNTEAF
v_call: TRBV7-2
j_call: TRBJ1-1
clone_size: few

cdr3_aa: ATRSGGATGELF
v_call: TRBV27
j_call: TRBJ2-2
clone_size: NA

cdr3_aa: ASSVEVTGAFYEQY
v_call: TRBV9
j_call: TRBJ2-7
clone_size: few

cdr3_aa: ASSFAENQPQH
v_call: TRBV5-1
j_call: TRBJ1-5
clone_size: NA

cdr3_aa: ASSSGQGQY
v_call: TRBV7-9
j_call: TRBJ2-7
clone_size: NA

cdr3_aa: SANREETQY
v_call: TRBV20-1
j_call: TRBJ2-5
clone_size: few

cdr3_aa: ASSLYGGSNQPQH
v_call: TRBV28
j_call: TRBJ1-5
clone_size: few

cdr3_aa: ASSDRGNQPQH
v_call: TRBV19
j_call: TRBJ1-5
clone_size: NA

cdr3_aa: ASSLRRGTGADTQY
v_call: TRBV7-8
j_call: TRBJ2-3
clone_size: NA

cdr3_aa: ASSFSGDHNEQF
v_call: TRBV5-1
j_call: TRBJ2-1
clone_size: few

cdr3_aa: ASSPGGARMNTEAF
v_call: TRBV18
j_call: TRBJ1-1
clone_size: NA

cdr3_aa: ASRQGEYIQY
v_call: TRBV7-9
j_call: TRBJ2-4
clone_size: few

cdr3_aa: ASSSRDRGYSPLH
v_call: TRBV5-8
j_call: TRBJ1-6
clone_size: NA

cdr3_aa: ASSIALAEFYEQY
v_call: TRBV19
j_call: TRBJ2-7
clone_size: few

cdr3_aa: ASSAPVASGNTEAF
v_call: TRBV28
j_call: TRBJ1-1
clone_size: few

cdr3_aa: ASRAGTSFNNEQF
v_call: TRBV6-1
j_call: TRBJ2-1
clone_size: many

cdr3_aa: ASSHATRSYEQY
v_call: TRBV28
j_call: TRBJ2-7
clone_size: few

cdr3_aa: SVTGTAKNIQY
v_call: TRBV29-1
j_call: TRBJ2-4
clone_size: NA

cdr3_aa: ASTLTSGSETQY
v_call: TRBV2
j_call: TRBJ2-5
clone_size: NA

cdr3_aa: SVDETGLKRDGQY
v_call: TRBV29-1
j_call: TRBJ2-7
clone_size: NA

cdr3_aa: ASSLAAGDNEQF
v_call: TRBV5-4
j_call: TRBJ2-1
clone_size: few

cdr3_aa: ASSERGNTEAF
v_call: TRBV6-6
j_call: TRBJ1-1
clone_size: medium-sized

cdr3_aa: ASTPLKQGIGRSHEQF
v_call: TRBV5-1
j_call: TRBJ2-1
clone_size: few

cdr3_aa: ASRVTGTLNTEAF
v_call: TRBV28
j_call: TRBJ1-1
clone_size: few

cdr3_aa: ASSGTGGGELF
v_call: TRBV2
j_call: TRBJ2-2
clone_size: few

cdr3_aa: ASRPGQDYEQY
v_call: TRBV6-1
j_call: TRBJ2-7
clone_size: NA

cdr3_aa: ASSLVVGVSTDTQY
v_call: TRBV5-1
j_call: TRBJ2-3
clone_size: few

cdr3_aa: ASRPGQGNTGELF
v_call: TRBV25-1
j_call: TRBJ2-2
clone_size: NA

cdr3_aa: ASSPAGNTEAF
v_call: TRBV6-5
j_call: TRBJ1-1
clone_size: NA

cdr3_aa: ASSFRDRVTEAF
v_call: TRBV6-1
j_call: TRBJ1-1
clone_size: NA

cdr3_aa: ARGAQQETQY
v_call: TRBV2
j_call: TRBJ2-5
clone_size: NA

cdr3_aa: ASSLRTGGSGANVLT
v_call: TRBV28
j_call: TRBJ2-6
clone_size: NA

cdr3_aa: ASSLPLAGGNEQF
v_call: TRBV5-4
j_call: TRBJ2-1
clone_size: few

cdr3_aa: ASSQDWGLAGDEQY
v_call: TRBV14
j_call: TRBJ2-7
clone_size: few

cdr3_aa: ASSPPPGTARSYEQY
v_call: TRBV25-1
j_call: TRBJ2-7
clone_size: few

cdr3_aa: ASSVAPSGYEQY
v_call: TRBV9
j_call: TRBJ2-7
clone_size: NA

cdr3_aa: ASSIVGASEQY
v_call: TRBV19
j_call: TRBJ2-7
clone_size: NA

cdr3_aa: ATSRLQGQPQH
v_call: TRBV15
j_call: TRBJ1-5
clone_size: few

cdr3_aa: ASTPPQGVGGQY
v_call: TRBV25-1
j_call: TRBJ2-7
clone_size: NA

cdr3_aa: ASSPPAGTGEAF
v_call: TRBV6-6
j_call: TRBJ1-1
clone_size: NA

cdr3_aa: ASRLRGVHEKLF
v_call: TRBV19
j_call: TRBJ1-4
clone_size: few

cdr3_aa: ASSETWDLSSYEQY
v_call: TRBV6-1
j_call: TRBJ2-7
clone_size: NA

cdr3_aa: ASSPGQAFSPLH
v_call: TRBV5-4
j_call: TRBJ1-6
clone_size: NA

cdr3_aa: ASSGTSKETQY
v_call: TRBV10-2
j_call: TRBJ2-5
clone_size: few

cdr3_aa: ASSISGPSVDNEQF
v_call: TRBV19
j_call: TRBJ2-1
clone_size: few

cdr3_aa: ASRQTGQGYTDTQY
v_call: TRBV10-2
j_call: TRBJ2-3
clone_size: NA

cdr3_aa: ASSLAHSARGYT
v_call: TRBV7-8
j_call: TRBJ1-2
clone_size: NA

cdr3_aa: ASSSSLAFRTDTQY
v_call: TRBV28
j_call: TRBJ2-3
clone_size: NA

cdr3_aa: ASSYQETQY
v_call: TRBV18
j_call: TRBJ2-5
clone_size: few

cdr3_aa: ASSYSGTGAYGYT
v_call: TRBV6-5
j_call: TRBJ1-2
clone_size: NA